This T cell receptor (beta chain) was recovered during a study of T cells in Graves' hyperthyroidism and ophthalmopathy. The CDR3 is 14 amino acids. V lost 5 bases and J lost 0, with 10 bases in between. Amplified regions were TCR beta CDR3 sequences from RNA transcripts. In the first-round RT-PCR of the TCR CDR3, the HTBI primer set was used. TCRdb re-analysed the multiplex PCR reads in MiXCR, keeping a single row per CDR3 protein. The data show hundreds of thousands of distinct CDR3 sequences, around 22% seen once. Uncontrolled infection, other autoimmune disease, pregnancy and lactation each barred patients from inclusion.

The specimen sequenced was blood. The chain employs TRBV12-3 or TRBV12-4 and TRBJ1-1; possible D gene TRBD1, 5 bases. The clonotype originates from a woman in her twenties or thirties with Graves' ophthalmopathy. CDR3 sequence: CASSDSYMNTEAFF. The CDR3 bases are TGTGCCAGCAGTGACAGTTACATGAACACTGAAGCTTTCTTT.